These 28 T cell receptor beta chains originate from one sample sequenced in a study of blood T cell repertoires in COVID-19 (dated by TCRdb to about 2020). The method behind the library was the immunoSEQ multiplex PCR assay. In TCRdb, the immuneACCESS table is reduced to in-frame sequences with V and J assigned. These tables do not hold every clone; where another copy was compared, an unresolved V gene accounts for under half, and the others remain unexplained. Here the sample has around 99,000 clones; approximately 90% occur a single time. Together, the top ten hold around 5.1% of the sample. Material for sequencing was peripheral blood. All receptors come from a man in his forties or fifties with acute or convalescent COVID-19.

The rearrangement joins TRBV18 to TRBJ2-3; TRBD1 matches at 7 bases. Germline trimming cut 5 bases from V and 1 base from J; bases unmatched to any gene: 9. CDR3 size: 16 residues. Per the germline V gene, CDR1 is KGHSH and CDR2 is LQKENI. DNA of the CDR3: TGTGCCAGCTCAATGACACAGGGGTCGGGCACAGATACGCAGTATTTT. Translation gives CASSMTQGSGTDTQYF.

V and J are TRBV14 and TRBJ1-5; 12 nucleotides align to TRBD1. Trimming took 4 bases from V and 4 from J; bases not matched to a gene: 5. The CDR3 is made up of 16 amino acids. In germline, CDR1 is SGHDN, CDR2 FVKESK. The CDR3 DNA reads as TGTGCCAGCAGCCTAAAGGGACAGGGGGCAAATCAGCCCCAGCATTTT. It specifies CASSLKGQGANQPQHF.

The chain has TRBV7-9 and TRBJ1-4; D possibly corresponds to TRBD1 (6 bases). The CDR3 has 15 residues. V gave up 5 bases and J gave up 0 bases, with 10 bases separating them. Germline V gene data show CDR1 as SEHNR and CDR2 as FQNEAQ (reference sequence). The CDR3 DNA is TGTGCCAGCAGCCAAGGGACAACAACTAATGAAAAACTGTTTTTT. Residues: CASSQGTTTNEKLFF. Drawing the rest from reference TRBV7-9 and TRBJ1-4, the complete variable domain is DTGVSQNPRHKITKRGQNVTFRCDPISEHNRLYWYRQTLGQGPEFLTYFQNEAQLEKSRLLSDRFSAERPKGSFSTLEIQRTEQGDSAMYLCASSQGTTTNEKLFFGSGTQLSVL.

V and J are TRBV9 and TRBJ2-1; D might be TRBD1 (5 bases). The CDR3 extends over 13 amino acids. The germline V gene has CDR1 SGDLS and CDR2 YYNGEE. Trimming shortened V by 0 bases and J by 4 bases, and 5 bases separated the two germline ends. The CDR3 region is CASSVAGYNEQFF. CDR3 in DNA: TGTGCCAGCAGCGTAGCAGGGTACAATGAGCAGTTCTTC.

CDR3 in DNA: TGTGCCAGCAGCGTAGCCAGCGGGAGTTCTACCGGGGAGCTGTTTTTT. Translated, it gives CASSVASGSSTGELFF. The J gene is TRBJ2-2, the V gene TRBV9; 8 bases are shared with TRBD2. CDR1 and CDR2 (germline): SGDLS, YYNGEE. This CDR3 has 16 amino acids. V lost 0 bases to trimming and J lost 5 bases; unmatched junction nucleotides: 6.

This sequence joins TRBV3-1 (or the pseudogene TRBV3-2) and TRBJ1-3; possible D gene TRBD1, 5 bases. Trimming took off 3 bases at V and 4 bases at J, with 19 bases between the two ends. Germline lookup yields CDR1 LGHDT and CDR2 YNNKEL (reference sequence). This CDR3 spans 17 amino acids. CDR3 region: CASSQAPGQGLGNTIYF. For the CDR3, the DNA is TGTGCCAGCAGCCAGGCCCCGGGCCAGGGTTTAGGAAACACCATATATTTT.

In DNA form, the CDR3 reads TGTGCCAGCAGCGCAAGACGGGAGGCGGTCACAGATACGCAGTATTTT. Protein sequence: CASSARREAVTDTQYF. This chain connects TRBV7-8 to TRBJ2-3; 7 bases are a match to TRBD2. This CDR3 region has 16 residues. V dropped 5 bases and J dropped 2; count of bases not matched to a gene: 10. The germline V gene has CDR1 SGHVS and CDR2 FQNEAQ.

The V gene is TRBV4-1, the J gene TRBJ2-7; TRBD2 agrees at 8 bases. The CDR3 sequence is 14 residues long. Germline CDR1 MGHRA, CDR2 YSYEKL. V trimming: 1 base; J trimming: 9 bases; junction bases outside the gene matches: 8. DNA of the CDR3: TGCGCCAGCAGCCAAGGAGCGGGAGATCGGATGCAGTACTTC. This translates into CASSQGAGDRMQYF.

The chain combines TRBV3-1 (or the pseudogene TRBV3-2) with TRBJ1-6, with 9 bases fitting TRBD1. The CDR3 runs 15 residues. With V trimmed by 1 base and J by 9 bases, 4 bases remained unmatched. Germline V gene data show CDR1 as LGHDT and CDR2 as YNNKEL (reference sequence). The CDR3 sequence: CASSQGGTGISPLHF. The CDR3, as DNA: TGTGCCAGCAGCCAAGGTGGGACAGGGATTTCACCCCTCCACTTT.

In nucleotides, the CDR3 is TGTGCCAGCAGCTGGGGGACTCCCCGCTCTGGAAACACCATATATTTT. Encoded protein: CASSWGTPRSGNTIYF. The chain joins TRBV5-5 to TRBJ1-3; tentative D call: TRBD1 (5 bases). The V and J ends lost 3 bases and 0 bases respectively, with 13 bases between them. CDR3 length: 16 residues. Germline V CDR1 and CDR2: SGHKS, YYEKEE (reference sequence). Together with reference TRBV5-5 and TRBJ1-3, the CDR3 gives the full variable domain: DAGVTQSPTHLIKTRGQQVTLRCSPISGHKSVSWYQQVLGQGPQFIFQYYEKEERGRGNFPDRFSARQFPNYSSELNVNALLLGDSALYLCASSWGTPRSGNTIYFGEGSWLTVV.

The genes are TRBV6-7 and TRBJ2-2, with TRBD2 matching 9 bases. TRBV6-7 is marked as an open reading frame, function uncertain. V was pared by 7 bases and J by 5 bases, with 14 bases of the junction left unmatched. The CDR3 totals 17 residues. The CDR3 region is CASTCPRREGYTGELFF. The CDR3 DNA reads TGTGCCAGCACCTGCCCGCGGCGGGAGGGTTATACCGGGGAGCTGTTTTTT.

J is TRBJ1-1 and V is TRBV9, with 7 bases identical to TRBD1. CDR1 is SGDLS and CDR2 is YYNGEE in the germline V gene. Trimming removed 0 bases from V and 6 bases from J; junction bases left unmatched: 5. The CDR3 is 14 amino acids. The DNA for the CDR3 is TGTGCCAGCAGCGTAGGGGCGCAGGGGGCTGAAGCTTTCTTT. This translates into CASSVGAQGAEAFF. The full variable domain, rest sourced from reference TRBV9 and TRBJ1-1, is DSGVTQTPKHLITATGQRVTLRCSPRSGDLSVYWYQQSLDQGLQFLIQYYNGEERAKGNILERFSAQQFPDLHSELNLSSLELGDSALYFCASSVGAQGAEAFFGQGTRLTVV.

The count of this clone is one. The DNA for the CDR3 is TGCGCCAGCAGCTTAGGACAATTCTACGAGCAGTACTTC. It codes for CASSLGQFYEQYF. The rearrangement links TRBV5-1 to TRBJ2-7; maybe TRBD1 (5 bases). The V gene lost 2 bases and the J gene lost 3 bases, with 9 bases spanning the gap. The CDR3 length is 13 residues. Germline V CDR1 and CDR2: SGHRS, YFSETQ.

The CDR3 is CAWSTSGSLRGEQFF. The CDR3 region has the DNA TGTGCCTGGAGTACTAGCGGGAGTTTACGAGGTGAGCAGTTCTTC. This sequence joins TRBV30 and TRBJ2-1, with 11 nucleotides matching TRBD2. Germline CDR1 and CDR2: GTSNPN and SVGIG (reference sequence). The V and J ends lost 2 bases and 9 bases, in that order; junction bases with no gene match: 9. CDR3 length: 15 amino acids.

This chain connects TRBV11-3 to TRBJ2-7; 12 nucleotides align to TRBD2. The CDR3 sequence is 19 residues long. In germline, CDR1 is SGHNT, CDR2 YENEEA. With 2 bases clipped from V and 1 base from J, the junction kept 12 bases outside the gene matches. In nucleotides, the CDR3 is TGTGCCAGCAGCTTACATTCCTGGCTAGCGGGAGGGCATTCCTACGAGCAGTACTTC. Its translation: CASSLHSWLAGGHSYEQYF.

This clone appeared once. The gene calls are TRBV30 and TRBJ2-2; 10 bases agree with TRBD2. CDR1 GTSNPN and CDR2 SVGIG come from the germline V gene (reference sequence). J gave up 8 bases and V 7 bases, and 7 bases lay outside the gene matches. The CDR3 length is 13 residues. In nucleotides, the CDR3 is TGTGCCTTAGATCTAGCGGGAGCGGGGGAGCTGTTTTTT. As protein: CALDLAGAGELFF.

CDR3 protein: CASRIAGGETQYF. CDR3 sequence (DNA): TGTGCCAGCAGGATAGCGGGAGGAGAGACCCAGTACTTC. The V and J genes are TRBV2 and TRBJ2-5; 10 bases fit TRBD2. CDR3 length equals 13 residues. CDR1 is SNHLY and CDR2 is FYNNEI in the germline V gene. The V gene end was trimmed by 6 bases and the J gene end by 4 bases; junction bases not matched to a gene: 2.

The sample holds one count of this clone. This CDR3 is CAWSVGGLASEQYF. For the CDR3, the DNA is TGTGCCTGGAGTGTGGGGGGACTAGCGTCTGAGCAGTACTTC. The V gene is TRBV30, the J gene TRBJ2-7, with 10 bases fitting TRBD2. Germline assignment: CDR1 GTSNPN and CDR2 SVGIG (reference sequence). CDR3 length: 14 amino acids. Losses at the gene ends were 0 bases for V and 7 bases for J; bases not matched to a gene: 6.

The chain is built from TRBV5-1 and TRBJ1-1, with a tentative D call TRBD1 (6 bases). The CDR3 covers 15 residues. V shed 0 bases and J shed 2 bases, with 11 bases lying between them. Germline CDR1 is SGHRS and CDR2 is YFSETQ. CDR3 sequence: CASSLVRGINTEAFF. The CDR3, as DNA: TGCGCCAGCAGCTTGGTGAGGGGGATCAACACTGAAGCTTTCTTT.

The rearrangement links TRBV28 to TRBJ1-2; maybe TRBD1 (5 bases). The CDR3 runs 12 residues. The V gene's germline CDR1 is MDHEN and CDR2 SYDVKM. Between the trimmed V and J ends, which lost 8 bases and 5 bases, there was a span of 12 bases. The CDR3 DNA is TGTGCCAGCGCAGGGAATGGGTATGGCTACACCTTC. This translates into CASAGNGYGYTF.

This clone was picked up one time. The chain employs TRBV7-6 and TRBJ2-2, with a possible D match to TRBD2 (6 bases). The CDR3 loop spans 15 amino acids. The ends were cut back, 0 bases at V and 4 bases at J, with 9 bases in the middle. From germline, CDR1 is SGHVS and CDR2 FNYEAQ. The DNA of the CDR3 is TGTGCCAGCAGCTTAGCGGGAGGTAGCACCGGGGAGCTGTTTTTT. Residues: CASSLAGGSTGELFF. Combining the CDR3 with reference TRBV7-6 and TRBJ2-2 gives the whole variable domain GAGVSQSPRYKVTKRGQDVALRCDPISGHVSLYWYRQALGQGPEFLTYFNYEAQQDKSGLPNDRFSAERPEGSISTLTIQRTEQRDSAMYRCASSLAGGSTGELFFGEGSRLTVL.

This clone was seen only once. The DNA for the CDR3 is TGTGCCAGCAGCAACTACGAGCAGTACTTC. Protein: CASSNYEQYF. V is TRBV6-6 and J is TRBJ2-7, with D unresolved. V shed 6 bases and J shed 3 bases, with 3 bases lying between them. CDR1 and CDR2 (germline): MNHNY, SVGAGI (reference sequence). This CDR3 is 10 amino acids long.

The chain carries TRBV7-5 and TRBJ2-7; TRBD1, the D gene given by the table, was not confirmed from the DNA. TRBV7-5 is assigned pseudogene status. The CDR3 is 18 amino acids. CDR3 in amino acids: CARSQLNPGHPKPYEQYF. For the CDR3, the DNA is TGTGCCAGAAGCCAATTGAACCCGGGACACCCAAAACCCTACGAGCAGTACTTC.

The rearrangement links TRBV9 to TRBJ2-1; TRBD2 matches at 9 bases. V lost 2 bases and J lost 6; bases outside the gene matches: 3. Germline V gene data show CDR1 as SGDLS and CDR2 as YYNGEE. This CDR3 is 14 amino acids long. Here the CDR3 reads CASSVSGSSNEQFF. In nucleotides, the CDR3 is TGTGCCAGCAGCGTTAGCGGGAGTAGCAATGAGCAGTTCTTC.

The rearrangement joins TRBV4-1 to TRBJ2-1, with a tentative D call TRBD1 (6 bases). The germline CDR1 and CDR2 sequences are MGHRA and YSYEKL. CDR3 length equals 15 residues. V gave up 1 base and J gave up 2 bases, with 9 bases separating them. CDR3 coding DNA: TGCGCCAGCAGCCAAGGACAGGCCACCTACAATGAGCAGTTCTTC. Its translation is CASSQGQATYNEQFF.

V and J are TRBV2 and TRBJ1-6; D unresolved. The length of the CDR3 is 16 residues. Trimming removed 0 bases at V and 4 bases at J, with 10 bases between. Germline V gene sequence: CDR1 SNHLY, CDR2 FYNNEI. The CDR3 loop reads CASSEAGGEYNSPLHF. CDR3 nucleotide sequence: TGTGCCAGCAGTGAAGCGGGCGGGGAGTATAATTCACCCCTCCACTTT.

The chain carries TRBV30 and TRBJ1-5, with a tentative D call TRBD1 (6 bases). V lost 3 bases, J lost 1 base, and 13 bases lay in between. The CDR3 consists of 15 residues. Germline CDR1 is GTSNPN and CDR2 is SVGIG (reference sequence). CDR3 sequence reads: CAWRSQGPSNQPQHF. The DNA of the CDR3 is TGTGCCTGGAGATCACAGGGCCCAAGCAATCAGCCCCAGCATTTT.

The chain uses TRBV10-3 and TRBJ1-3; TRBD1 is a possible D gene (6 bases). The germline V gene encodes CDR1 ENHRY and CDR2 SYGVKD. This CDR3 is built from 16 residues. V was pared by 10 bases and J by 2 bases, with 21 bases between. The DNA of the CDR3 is TGTGCCACCCGGGGCGGGGGCTTATCTCCTGGAAACACCATATATTTT. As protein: CATRGGGLSPGNTIYF.